This record covers a single T cell receptor beta chain. Its antigen is still unknown. These data are taken from a study of T cell responses to AZD1222 COVID-19 vaccine. The wider study: Samples with a second dose at about 4 or about 12 weeks were pooled together. Overall study findings and caveats: Among the donors, most were white British and more were female, and clonal diversity was possibly underestimated. Once two AZD1222 doses were given, Spike-specific TCR breadth and depth went up. Just six AZD1222 recipients tested seropositive at baseline.

The germline V gene has CDR1 MNHEY and CDR2 SVGAGI. CDR3 length: 15 amino acids. V was clipped by 4 bases and J by 4 bases, with 16 bases between them. The table came from immunoSEQ multiplex PCR; TCRdb's copy has only in-frame clones and leaves some out. The sample shows fewer than 150,000 clones, more than 85% of them seen only once. The specimen comprised peripheral blood, sampled on day 0 of AZD1222 vaccination. The clonotype was recovered from an adult in good health. The chain employs TRBV6-5 and TRBJ1-1; a possible D gene is TRBD1 (5 bases). The DNA of the CDR3 is TGTGCCAGCAGTTTGATGGGACTCCGCGCCACTGAAGCTTTCTTT. Residues: CASSLMGLRATEAFF.